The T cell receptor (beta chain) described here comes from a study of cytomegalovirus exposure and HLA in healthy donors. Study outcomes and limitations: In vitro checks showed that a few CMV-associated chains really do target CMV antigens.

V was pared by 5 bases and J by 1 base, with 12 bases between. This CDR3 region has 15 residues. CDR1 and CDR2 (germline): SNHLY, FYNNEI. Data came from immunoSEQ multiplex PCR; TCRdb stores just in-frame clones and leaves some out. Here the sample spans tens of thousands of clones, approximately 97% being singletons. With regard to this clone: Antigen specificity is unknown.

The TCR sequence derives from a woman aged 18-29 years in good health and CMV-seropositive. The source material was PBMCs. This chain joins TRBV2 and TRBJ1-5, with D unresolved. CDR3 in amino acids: CASSQYLGSNQPQHF. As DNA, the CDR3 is TGTGCCAGCAGTCAGTACTTGGGCAGCAATCAGCCCCAGCATTTT.